A single sample is the source of the 26 T cell receptor beta chains below, sequenced in a study of CXCR3-negative and CXCR3-positive naive CD8 T cells. cDNA libraries for TRB were generated by 5' RACE incorporating UMI labels. For each CDR3 protein, TCRdb gives one entry from its re-call of the 5' RACE reads, without DNA. The listing records some 48,000 distinct CDR3 sequences. What was sequenced was naive CXCR3- CD8+ T cells from blood. Subset denoted: CD45RO-CCR7+CD27+CD95- naive CD8+ T cells lacking CXCR3 (TNR3-). Source of these receptors: a human donor in good health. Some clones in this sample may be carry-over from other donors' samples.

This chain joins TRBV6-2 or TRBV6-3 and TRBJ2-1; TCRdb gives TRBD1 as the D gene, but with no DNA this cannot be confirmed. CDR1 MNHEY and CDR2 SVGEGT come from the germline V gene. This CDR3 has 15 residues. CDR3 loop: CASSLSGQPFNEQFF.

The CDR3 loop reads CASSSRGETQYF. The chain recombines TRBV6-6 with TRBJ2-5; TCRdb's assignment of TRBD1 cannot be checked, as there is no DNA. The CDR3 covers 12 residues. The germline CDR1 and CDR2 sequences are MNHNY and SVGAGI (reference sequence).

The chain carries TRBV27 and TRBJ2-1; the TCRdb D gene call, TRBD2, has no DNA to confirm it. Germline values: CDR1 MNHEY, CDR2 SMNVEV (reference sequence). There are 15 residues in the CDR3. The CDR3 sequence: CASSLLASGRALYFF.

This chain uses TRBV28 with TRBJ2-1; TCRdb lists TRBD2, though no DNA is available to test this call. This CDR3 is built from 15 residues. Per germline, CDR1 MDHEN and CDR2 SYDVKM. CDR3 sequence: CASSLGRFGYNEQFF. Using reference TRBV28 and TRBJ2-1 for the parts outside the CDR3, the full variable domain is DVKVTQSSRYLVKRTGEKVFLECVQDMDHENMFWYRQDPGLGLRLIYFSYDVKMKEKGDIPEGYSVSREKKERFSLILESASTNQTSMYLCASSLGRFGYNEQFFGPGTRLTVL.

The chain uses TRBV5-1 and TRBJ2-1. Germline CDR1 and CDR2: SGHRS and YFSETQ. The CDR3 is 12 amino acids. The CDR3 region is CASSLEPDEQFF.

The chain carries TRBV14 and TRBJ2-2; lacking DNA, the TRBD2 call made by TCRdb goes unchecked. Germline V gene lookup returns CDR1 SGHDN and CDR2 FVKESK. The CDR3 sequence is 17 residues long. CDR3 amino acids: CASSQPGLAASTGELFF.

V is TRBV29-1 and J is TRBJ2-7; TCRdb proposes TRBD1, but this gene call is untestable without DNA. Looked up from germline, CDR1 is SQVTM and CDR2 is ANQGSEA. The CDR3 covers 16 residues. This CDR3 is CSVYGDGGPSSYEQYF.

CDR3 sequence reads: CAWSSGLAGETQYF. The V call is TRBV30, the J call TRBJ2-5; TCRdb calls TRBD2, which cannot be checked without DNA. Per the germline V gene, CDR1 is GTSNPN and CDR2 is SVGIG (reference sequence). CDR3 length: 14 amino acids.

The chain links TRBV15 to TRBJ1-5; no DNA is available, so the TRBD1 call from TCRdb remains unchecked. The CDR3 has 14 amino acids. Germline V lookup: CDR1 LNHNV, CDR2 YYDKDF (reference sequence). The CDR3 here is CATSRDLAGRPQHF.

This chain joins TRBV7-6 and TRBJ2-2; TCRdb proposes TRBD1, but this gene call is untestable without DNA. There are 13 residues in the CDR3. Germline V gene lookup returns CDR1 SGHVS and CDR2 FNYEAQ. CDR3 protein: CASSFPGSGELFF.

This chain joins TRBV28 and TRBJ2-7; TCRdb outputs TRBD1, but without DNA this stays unchecked. The length of the CDR3 is 16 residues. From germline, CDR1 is MDHEN and CDR2 SYDVKM. The CDR3 sequence: CASSFGPTGTSYEQYF. Supplemented by reference TRBV28 and TRBJ2-7, the full variable domain reads DVKVTQSSRYLVKRTGEKVFLECVQDMDHENMFWYRQDPGLGLRLIYFSYDVKMKEKGDIPEGYSVSREKKERFSLILESASTNQTSMYLCASSFGPTGTSYEQYFGPGTRLTVT.

The rearrangement uses TRBV7-9 and TRBJ2-2; there is no DNA to check the TCRdb D call of TRBD1. Per germline, CDR1 SEHNR and CDR2 FQNEAQ (reference sequence). The CDR3 is 15 amino acids. CDR3: CASSPRDRVTGELFF.

The V and J genes are TRBV25-1 and TRBJ1-1. This CDR3 has 14 amino acids. Germline CDR1 MGHDK, CDR2 SYGVNS. CDR3 residues: CASSEARDDTEAFF.

CDR3 in amino acids: CAAGTGGQYSNQPQHF. The chain employs TRBV19 and TRBJ1-5; TCRdb's D call of TRBD1 is untestable without DNA. The germline V gene has CDR1 LNHDA and CDR2 SQIVND (reference sequence). The CDR3 covers 16 residues.

The gene calls are TRBV29-1 and TRBJ2-1; lacking DNA, the TRBD2 call made by TCRdb goes unchecked. Germline CDR1 and CDR2: SQVTM and ANQGSEA. This CDR3 contains 12 residues. CDR3 sequence: CSVESGSNEQFF.

The chain links TRBV28 to TRBJ2-5. The CDR3 loop spans 14 amino acids. Germline values: CDR1 MDHEN, CDR2 SYDVKM. CDR3 sequence: CASRPQGYQETQYF.

This chain links TRBV12-3 or TRBV12-4 with TRBJ1-1; TCRdb selects TRBD1, and the lack of DNA leaves this call unchecked. This CDR3 comprises 14 residues. The CDR3 loop reads CASSRDTGNTEAFF.

This chain links TRBV6-4 with TRBJ2-3; without DNA, the TCRdb call of TRBD2 cannot be checked. The CDR3 is made up of 15 amino acids. Germline lookup yields CDR1 MRHNA and CDR2 SNTAGT. CDR3 region: CASSGTSGGTDTQYF.

J is TRBJ2-1 and V is TRBV4-2; TCRdb reports TRBD2, a call that lacks DNA to check it against. Germline CDR1 and CDR2: LGHNA and YNFKEQ. The CDR3 spans 20 residues. CDR3 sequence reads: CASSPRGVAGGSLSYNEQFF.

V gene TRBV19 combines with J gene TRBJ2-2. CDR3 size: 15 residues. The germline gives CDR1 LNHDA, CDR2 SQIVND (reference sequence). The chain's CDR3 is CASSIGQANTGELFF.

This chain joins TRBV27 and TRBJ2-1; TCRdb gives TRBD1 as the D gene, but with no DNA this cannot be confirmed. CDR3 size: 16 residues. The germline V gene encodes CDR1 MNHEY and CDR2 SMNVEV (reference sequence). The chain's CDR3 is CASSPSRGGNIDEQFF.

The chain employs TRBV5-6 and TRBJ1-5; TCRdb calls TRBD1, which cannot be checked without DNA. Germline values: CDR1 SGHDT, CDR2 YYEEEE. This CDR3 has 16 amino acids. CDR3 amino acids: CASSFQNRDINQPQHF.

This chain connects TRBV7-9 to TRBJ2-5; TCRdb calls TRBD1, which cannot be checked without DNA. The CDR3 length is 14 residues. Germline V gene sequence: CDR1 SEHNR, CDR2 FQNEAQ (reference sequence). This chain's CDR3 is CATSDPGVQETQYF.

The CDR3 spells CASSYFGGPNTGELFF. The chain links TRBV6-6 to TRBJ2-2. This CDR3 region has 16 residues. Germline CDR1 is MNHNY and CDR2 is SVGAGI (reference sequence).

The chain recombines TRBV10-3 with TRBJ2-5. The CDR3 totals 14 residues. Germline V gene lookup returns CDR1 ENHRY and CDR2 SYGVKD. Here the CDR3 reads CAISEPTLQETQYF.

The gene calls are TRBV7-2 and TRBJ2-7; as DNA is missing, the TRBD2 call by TCRdb cannot be tested. The CDR3 totals 18 residues. Germline V lookup: CDR1 SGHTA, CDR2 FQGNSA. The CDR3 spells CASSSGLAGGPEDYEQYF.